The entry below gives a single T cell receptor (beta chain) sequence along with its context. The antigen is unknown. The CDR3 is 16 residues long. Germline V gene lookup returns CDR1 SGHVS and CDR2 FQNEAQ. Trimming took 1 base from V and 5 from J; bases not matched to a gene: 6. Libraries were prepared by immunoSEQ multiplex PCR; TCRdb keeps only in-frame clonotypes and omits some of them. The profile shows about 120,000 clones, 88% of them singletons. The sample is drawn from a study of T cell responses to AZD1222 COVID-19 vaccine. Study-level findings and limits: Repertoire collection took place solely once the T cell response had peaked.

The chain couples TRBV7-8 to TRBJ1-1, with 11 bases identical to TRBD1. This TCR was sampled from an adult who received the AZD1222 COVID-19 vaccine. The specimen comprised peripheral blood, sampled 28 days after the second AZD1222 dose. The CDR3 bases are TGTGCCAGCAGCTTAGGGACAGGGGGCGCAGAAACTGAAGCTTTCTTT. Its translation is CASSLGTGGAETEAFF.